The 8 T cell receptor beta chains below all came from one sample that was sequenced in a study of OX40 agonist ivuxolimab in advanced cancers. The protocol was immunoSEQ multiplex PCR, while the TCRdb copy is restricted to in-frame clones and leaves out a portion. The sample comprises tens of thousands of clones, about 90% of which are singletons, and under 2% rests with the top ten. This specimen consisted of CD4+ or CD8+ T cells sorted from blood, obtained in a trial of the OX40 agonist ivuxolimab. These receptors came from an adult with an advanced solid tumor such as melanoma, head and neck, liver or kidney cancer.

The rearrangement links TRBV21-1 to TRBJ2-7; TRBD1, the table's D call, lacks a check against the DNA. TRBV21-1 is reported as a pseudogene. There are 16 residues in the CDR3. The CDR3 sequence: CASSKASDRDSYEQYF. CDR3 DNA sequence: TGTGCCAGCAGCAAAGCTTCGGACAGGGATTCCTACGAGCAGTACTTC.

The chain joins TRBV20-1 to TRBJ1-1; D remains unclear. Trimming shortened V by 7 bases and J by 6 bases, and 6 bases separated the two germline ends. This CDR3 comprises 9 residues. Germline CDR1 reads DFQATT; CDR2 reads SNEGSKA (reference sequence). DNA for the CDR3: TGCAGTGTAGAGGCTGAAGCTTTCTTT. Its protein product is CSVEAEAFF.

This chain connects TRBV7-9 to TRBJ2-5, with D perhaps given as TRBD1 or TRBD2 (5 bases each). Per germline, CDR1 SEHNR and CDR2 FQNEAQ (reference sequence). This CDR3 has 15 amino acids. Trimming removed 1 base from V and 1 base from J, with 10 bases in between. The CDR3 protein is CASSLDGTLQETQYF. As DNA, the CDR3 is TGTGCCAGCAGCTTAGATGGGACCCTCCAAGAGACCCAGTACTTC. Using reference TRBV7-9 and TRBJ2-5 for the parts outside the CDR3, the full variable domain is DTGVSQNPRHKITKRGQNVTFRCDPISEHNRLYWYRQTLGQGPEFLTYFQNEAQLEKSRLLSDRFSAERPKGSFSTLEIQRTEQGDSAMYLCASSLDGTLQETQYFGPGTRLLVL.

The chain employs TRBV23-1 and TRBJ1-5; unclear D gene. TRBV23-1 is sorted into the ORF group, with uncertain function. The CDR3 sequence is 14 residues long. Trimming cost V 7 bases and J 4 bases, with 14 bases left between them. The CDR3 sequence: CASKPGLGNQPQHF. Here the CDR3 DNA reads TGCGCCAGCAAGCCGGGCTTAGGGAATCAGCCCCAGCATTTT.

The V gene is TRBV28, the J gene TRBJ2-7; D unresolved. Germline CDR1 and CDR2: MDHEN and SYDVKM. V lost 1 base and J lost 3, with 13 bases in between. The CDR3 length is 15 residues. CDR3 in amino acids: CASSLYSGYDYEQYF. The CDR3 DNA is TGTGCCAGCAGTTTATACTCGGGTTATGACTACGAGCAGTACTTC.

The sample holds a few counts of this clone. V usage is TRBV30 and J usage is TRBJ2-1, with a tentative D call TRBD2 (5 bases). Germline loops: CDR1 GTSNPN, CDR2 SVGIG (reference sequence). Trimming removed 0 bases from V and 9 bases from J, with 18 bases in between. This CDR3 contains 15 residues. CDR3 sequence reads: CAWSVDSSSRSEQFF. The CDR3 bases are TGTGCCTGGAGTGTAGATTCGTCTAGCCGAAGTGAGCAGTTCTTC.

The chain employs TRBV7-2 and TRBJ2-1; TRBD2 is a possible D gene (5 bases). Trimming took 0 bases from V and 1 from J, leaving 19 bases between them. CDR3 length equals 19 residues. Germline V gives CDR1 SGHTA, CDR2 FQGNSA. The CDR3, as DNA: TGTGCCAGCAGCTTAGCGAGGGCTTGGGAGCGAAAATCCTACAATGAGCAGTTCTTC. Amino acids: CASSLARAWERKSYNEQFF. Combining the CDR3 with reference TRBV7-2 and TRBJ2-1 gives the whole variable domain GAGVSQSPSNKVTEKGKDVELRCDPISGHTALYWYRQSLGQGLEFLIYFQGNSAPDKSGLPSDRFSAERTGGSVSTLTIQRTQQEDSAVYLCASSLARAWERKSYNEQFFGPGTRLTVL.

This rearrangement joins TRBV9 to TRBJ2-7, with D unclear. The CDR3 contains 14 residues. Germline CDR1 and CDR2: SGDLS and YYNGEE. Trimming shortened V by 4 bases and J by 2 bases, and 13 bases separated the two germline ends. CDR3 bases: TGTGCCAGCAGCCCGGAAGTCGGGCCCTACGAGCAGTACTTC. Amino acid sequence: CASSPEVGPYEQYF.